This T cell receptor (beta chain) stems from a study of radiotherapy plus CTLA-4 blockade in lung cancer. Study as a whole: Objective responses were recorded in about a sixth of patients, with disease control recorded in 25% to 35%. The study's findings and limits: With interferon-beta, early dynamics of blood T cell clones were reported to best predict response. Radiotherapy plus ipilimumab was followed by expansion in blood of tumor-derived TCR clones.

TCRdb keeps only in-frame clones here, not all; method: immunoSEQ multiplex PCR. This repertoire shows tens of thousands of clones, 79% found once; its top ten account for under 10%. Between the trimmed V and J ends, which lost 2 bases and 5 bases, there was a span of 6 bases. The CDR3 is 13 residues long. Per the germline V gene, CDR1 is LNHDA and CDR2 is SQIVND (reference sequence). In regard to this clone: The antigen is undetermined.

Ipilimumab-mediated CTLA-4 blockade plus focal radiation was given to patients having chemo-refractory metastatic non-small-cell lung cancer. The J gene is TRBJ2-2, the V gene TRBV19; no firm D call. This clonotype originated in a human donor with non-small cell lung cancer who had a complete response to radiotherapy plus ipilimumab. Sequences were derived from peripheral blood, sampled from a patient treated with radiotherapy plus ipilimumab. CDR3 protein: CASSIRVTGELFF. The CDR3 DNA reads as TGTGCCAGTAGTATACGGGTTACCGGGGAGCTGTTTTTT. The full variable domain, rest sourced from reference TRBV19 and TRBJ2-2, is DGGITQSPKYLFRKEGQNVTLSCEQNLNHDAMYWYRQDPGQGLRLIYYSQIVNDFQKGDIAEGYSVSREKKESFPLTVTSAQKNPTAFYLCASSIRVTGELFFGEGSRLTVL.